This TCR beta chain comes out of a study of cytomegalovirus exposure and HLA in healthy donors. Findings and limits, study-wide: Being productive about 90% or about 30% of the time was typical of most TCR beta V segments in an earlier analysis.

13 Jbeta primers and 60 Vbeta primers were used for the PCR. In the authors' workflow: Later analysis identified tens of millions of unique TCR beta chains, about 10 million shared. The protocol was immunoSEQ multiplex PCR, while the TCRdb copy is restricted to in-frame clones and leaves out a portion. The V and J calls and clone size were taken over from that table, and D and trimming were inferred from the DNA. The sample lists roughly 72,000 clones; 74% were seen once. Trimming removed 2 bases from V and 5 bases from J, with 12 bases in between. The germline gives CDR1 SGHVS, CDR2 FNYEAQ. The CDR3 totals 14 residues. Concerning this clone itself: Its target is not known.

The chain carries TRBV7-6 and TRBJ2-5; D is undetermined. The material sequenced was PBMCs. This TCR came from a human donor in good health. The CDR3 sequence: CASSLSERSETQYF. Written as DNA, the CDR3 is TGTGCCAGCAGCTTAAGTGAGAGATCGGAGACCCAGTACTTC.